The 21 T cell receptor beta chains presented below share a single source sample, sequenced in a study of OX40 agonist ivuxolimab in advanced cancers. The method was immunoSEQ multiplex PCR; TCRdb's version includes in-frame clones alone and lacks a portion of them. The sample holds about 80,000 clones, around 89% seen once. Sequencing was performed on CD4+ or CD8+ T cells sorted from blood, taken in a trial of the OX40 agonist ivuxolimab. The receptors come from an adult with an advanced solid tumor such as melanoma, head and neck, liver or kidney cancer.

DNA for the CDR3: TGTGCCAGCAGGCCGGCAGGGCGTGGGCAGCCCCAGCATTTT. It translates to CASRPAGRGQPQHF. The V call is TRBV6-1, the J call TRBJ1-5; weak D call: TRBD1 (5 bases). The V end lost 6 bases, the J end lost 7 bases, and 16 bases lay between the germline ends. Per the germline V gene, CDR1 is MNHNS and CDR2 is SASEGT. The CDR3 is 14 amino acids.

The chain employs TRBV6-1 and TRBJ1-5, with no clear D. Between the trimmed V and J ends, which lost 4 bases and 4 bases, there was a span of 8 bases. The CDR3 totals 13 residues. Germline loops: CDR1 MNHNS, CDR2 SASEGT. DNA for the CDR3: TGTGCCAGCAGTGTACAGACTAATCAGCCCCAGCATTTT. Residues: CASSVQTNQPQHF.

The table lists this clone with a count of one. The rearrangement links TRBV18 to TRBJ1-2; D unresolved. CDR1 is KGHSH, CDR2 LQKENI, per germline. The V gene lost 3 bases and the J gene lost 8 bases, with 10 bases spanning the gap. The CDR3 runs 12 residues. This CDR3 is CASSPGGWGYTF. DNA for the CDR3: TGTGCCAGCTCACCGGGAGGATGGGGCTACACCTTC.

The chain recombines TRBV5-1 with TRBJ1-3; D remains unclear. V lost 0 bases to trimming and J lost 0 bases, with 7 bases between them. CDR1 and CDR2 from the germline V gene are SGHRS and YFSETQ. The length of the CDR3 is 15 residues. CDR3: CASSLGPGSGNTIYF. The CDR3 DNA is TGCGCCAGCAGCTTGGGTCCCGGCTCTGGAAACACCATATATTTT. The variable domain in full, with the rest retrieved from reference TRBV5-1 and TRBJ1-3, is KAGVTQTPRYLIKTRGQQVTLSCSPISGHRSVSWYQQTPGQGLQFLFEYFSETQRNKGNFPGRFSGRQFSNSRSEMNVSTLELGDSALYLCASSLGPGSGNTIYFGEGSWLTVV.

This clone occurred once. The rearrangement links TRBV12-5 to TRBJ2-3, with D perhaps TRBD1 (5 bases). The CDR3 sequence is 14 residues long. V lost 7 bases to trimming and J lost 6 bases, with 17 bases between them. Germline V CDR1 and CDR2: LGHNT, FRNRAP. CDR3 sequence: CASAQGVGRDTQYF. The DNA for the CDR3 is TGTGCTAGTGCCCAGGGTGTGGGGCGGGATACGCAGTATTTT.

CDR3: CASSSRWDRGEQYF. The CDR3 region has the DNA TGTGCCAGCAGTTCCCGCTGGGACAGGGGTGAGCAGTACTTC. This chain connects TRBV28 to TRBJ2-7; 10 bases agree with TRBD1. With V trimmed by 4 bases and J by 7 bases, 7 bases remained unmatched. The CDR3 extends over 14 amino acids. Germline assignment: CDR1 MDHEN and CDR2 SYDVKM.

V is TRBV25-1 and J is TRBJ2-7, with D possibly being TRBD1 (6 bases). Trimming stripped 4 bases from V and 1 base from J, with 14 bases between. CDR3 length equals 15 residues. Germline CDR1 MGHDK, CDR2 SYGVNS. CDR3 sequence: CASSAPGGVSYEQYF. CDR3 DNA sequence: TGTGCCAGCAGTGCCCCTGGGGGCGTGTCCTACGAGCAGTACTTC.

The table lists this clone with a few counts. The CDR3 end shows no conserved phenylalanine or tryptophan, and so a read error is likely. Because the CDR3's place on the DNA is in doubt, the DNA is left out and the CDR3 is given as listed by TCRdb. The rearrangement links TRBV21-1 to TRBJ1-6; the table assigns TRBD1, which was not confirmed against the DNA. TRBV21-1 is labeled a pseudogene. Both ends counted, the CDR3 spans 14 residues. CDR3: CATSRTGINPPLHL.

This chain links TRBV5-1 with TRBJ2-5; possibly TRBD1 for D (7 bases). The CDR3 has 13 residues. Germline CDR1 SGHRS, CDR2 YFSETQ. The V end was cut by 4 bases, the J end by 7 bases, with 14 bases between. The chain's CDR3 is CASSRYRGGTQYF. The CDR3 nucleotides read TGCGCCAGCAGCAGGTACAGGGGAGGGACCCAGTACTTC.

V gene TRBV19 combines with J gene TRBJ1-5, with 12 nucleotides matching TRBD1. Germline V lookup: CDR1 LNHDA, CDR2 SQIVND (reference sequence). The CDR3 length is 14 residues. V lost 5 bases to trimming and J lost 5 bases; unmatched junction nucleotides: 1. Written as DNA, the CDR3 is TGTGCCAGTAGTGGGACAGGGGGCCATCAGCCCCAGCATTTT. This encodes CASSGTGGHQPQHF.

The chain joins TRBV5-1 to TRBJ2-7; 8 positions agree with TRBD2. There are 16 residues in the CDR3. Losses at the gene ends were 3 bases for V and 3 bases for J; bases not matched to a gene: 11. CDR1 and CDR2 (germline): SGHRS, YFSETQ. Here the CDR3 DNA reads TGCGCCAGCAGCTCGTACCTTCTCGGGGGGGGCTACGAGCAGTACTTC. This encodes CASSSYLLGGGYEQYF.

Regarding this clone: At one boundary the junction diverges from the germline segment, which might be a read error. The chain employs TRBV7-9 and TRBJ1-5; no firm D call. The CDR3 contains 14 residues. Looked up from germline, CDR1 is SEHNR and CDR2 is FQNEAQ (reference sequence). The CDR3 region has the DNA TGTGCCAGCAGCTTAGGGGTGGAGAATCAGCTCCAGCATTTT. It translates to CASSLGVENQLQHF.

The rearrangement joins TRBV19 to TRBJ1-6; TRBD1 might be the D (5 bases). Germline V gene sequence: CDR1 LNHDA, CDR2 SQIVND (reference sequence). The CDR3 runs to 15 residues. The V end lost 6 bases, the J end lost 7 bases, and 16 bases lay between the germline ends. CDR3 region: CASRDEGRGNSPLHF. As DNA, the CDR3 is TGTGCCAGTAGAGATGAGGGGCGGGGAAATTCACCCCTCCACTTT.

This rearrangement joins TRBV6-6 to TRBJ1-2; D is undetermined. V was shortened by 7 bases and J by 2 bases, with 14 bases between the two germline ends. This CDR3 has 14 amino acids. Germline V gives CDR1 MNHNY, CDR2 SVGAGI (reference sequence). This CDR3 is CASNNVKGNYGYTF. The CDR3 DNA reads TGTGCCAGCAATAATGTGAAGGGAAACTATGGCTACACCTTC.

The sample holds one count of this clone. The chain has TRBV27 and TRBJ1-3, with D tentatively TRBD1 (6 bases). Germline loops: CDR1 MNHEY, CDR2 SMNVEV (reference sequence). The CDR3 runs 14 residues. Trimming took 4 bases from V and 8 from J, leaving 15 bases between them. The CDR3 DNA reads TGTGCCAGCAGTTACCGGATAGGGGGGGACACCATATATTTT. This sequence encodes CASSYRIGGDTIYF.

The genes are TRBV5-4 and TRBJ2-2, with D perhaps TRBD1 (6 bases). V was pared by 2 bases and J by 0 bases, with 11 bases between. The CDR3 runs to 16 residues. Germline values: CDR1 SGHNT, CDR2 YYREEE (reference sequence). CDR3 in amino acids: CASSFERGSNTGELFF. The CDR3 nucleotides are TGTGCCAGCAGCTTTGAGAGGGGGTCGAACACCGGGGAGCTGTTTTTT.

Regarding this clone: Because the CDR3 is missing its conserved closing phenylalanine or tryptophan, this is likely a read error. The rearrangement links TRBV6-5 to TRBJ1-6; TRBD1 aligns across 10 bases. Germline V lookup: CDR1 MNHEY, CDR2 SVGAGI. The CDR3 runs to 14 residues. J lost 9 bases, V lost 6 bases, and 5 bases had no gene match. In nucleotides, the CDR3 is TGTGCCAGCAGAGGGGACAGGGGAGGTTCACCCCTCCACCTT. This gives the protein CASRGDRGGSPLHL.

This chain links TRBV19 with TRBJ1-2, with D possibly TRBD1 on 5 matching bases. The CDR3 covers 15 residues. Germline-derived CDR1 and CDR2 are LNHDA and SQIVND (reference sequence). Trimming left V 3 bases short and J 8 bases short, with 19 bases between. The CDR3 region is CASSMVTGTPGGYTF. CDR3 DNA sequence: TGTGCCAGTAGTATGGTTACCGGGACCCCGGGGGGCTACACCTTC.

The chain carries TRBV2 and TRBJ2-1; D possibly uses TRBD1 or TRBD2 (5 bases each). CDR1 is SNHLY, CDR2 FYNNEI, per germline. The CDR3 sequence is 14 residues long. V gave up 5 bases and J gave up 8 bases, with 16 bases separating them. The CDR3 protein is CASSPGTLGDEQFF. The CDR3 nucleotides read TGTGCCAGCAGTCCCGGGACGCTTGGCGATGAGCAGTTCTTC.

The chain joins TRBV19 to TRBJ1-2; TRBD1 aligns across 9 bases. From germline, CDR1 is LNHDA and CDR2 SQIVND (reference sequence). J gave up 6 bases and V 4 bases, and 3 bases lay outside the gene matches. This CDR3 contains 13 residues. The CDR3 loop reads CASSSTGGNGYTF. CDR3 nucleotide sequence: TGTGCCAGTAGTAGTACAGGGGGCAATGGCTACACCTTC. The whole variable domain, filled in from reference TRBV19 and TRBJ1-2, reads DGGITQSPKYLFRKEGQNVTLSCEQNLNHDAMYWYRQDPGQGLRLIYYSQIVNDFQKGDIAEGYSVSREKKESFPLTVTSAQKNPTAFYLCASSSTGGNGYTFGSGTRLTVV.

A word on this clone: Other DNA sequences in this specimen translate into the identical CDR3. CDR3 protein: CASSVDRGRNTIYF. The DNA for the CDR3 is TGTGCCAGCAGCGTGGACAGGGGTAGAAACACCATATATTTT. J is TRBJ1-3 and V is TRBV9, with 9 bases fitting TRBD1. CDR1 and CDR2 (germline): SGDLS, YYNGEE. The CDR3 totals 14 residues. Trimming removed 2 bases from V and 5 bases from J; junction bases left unmatched: 2.